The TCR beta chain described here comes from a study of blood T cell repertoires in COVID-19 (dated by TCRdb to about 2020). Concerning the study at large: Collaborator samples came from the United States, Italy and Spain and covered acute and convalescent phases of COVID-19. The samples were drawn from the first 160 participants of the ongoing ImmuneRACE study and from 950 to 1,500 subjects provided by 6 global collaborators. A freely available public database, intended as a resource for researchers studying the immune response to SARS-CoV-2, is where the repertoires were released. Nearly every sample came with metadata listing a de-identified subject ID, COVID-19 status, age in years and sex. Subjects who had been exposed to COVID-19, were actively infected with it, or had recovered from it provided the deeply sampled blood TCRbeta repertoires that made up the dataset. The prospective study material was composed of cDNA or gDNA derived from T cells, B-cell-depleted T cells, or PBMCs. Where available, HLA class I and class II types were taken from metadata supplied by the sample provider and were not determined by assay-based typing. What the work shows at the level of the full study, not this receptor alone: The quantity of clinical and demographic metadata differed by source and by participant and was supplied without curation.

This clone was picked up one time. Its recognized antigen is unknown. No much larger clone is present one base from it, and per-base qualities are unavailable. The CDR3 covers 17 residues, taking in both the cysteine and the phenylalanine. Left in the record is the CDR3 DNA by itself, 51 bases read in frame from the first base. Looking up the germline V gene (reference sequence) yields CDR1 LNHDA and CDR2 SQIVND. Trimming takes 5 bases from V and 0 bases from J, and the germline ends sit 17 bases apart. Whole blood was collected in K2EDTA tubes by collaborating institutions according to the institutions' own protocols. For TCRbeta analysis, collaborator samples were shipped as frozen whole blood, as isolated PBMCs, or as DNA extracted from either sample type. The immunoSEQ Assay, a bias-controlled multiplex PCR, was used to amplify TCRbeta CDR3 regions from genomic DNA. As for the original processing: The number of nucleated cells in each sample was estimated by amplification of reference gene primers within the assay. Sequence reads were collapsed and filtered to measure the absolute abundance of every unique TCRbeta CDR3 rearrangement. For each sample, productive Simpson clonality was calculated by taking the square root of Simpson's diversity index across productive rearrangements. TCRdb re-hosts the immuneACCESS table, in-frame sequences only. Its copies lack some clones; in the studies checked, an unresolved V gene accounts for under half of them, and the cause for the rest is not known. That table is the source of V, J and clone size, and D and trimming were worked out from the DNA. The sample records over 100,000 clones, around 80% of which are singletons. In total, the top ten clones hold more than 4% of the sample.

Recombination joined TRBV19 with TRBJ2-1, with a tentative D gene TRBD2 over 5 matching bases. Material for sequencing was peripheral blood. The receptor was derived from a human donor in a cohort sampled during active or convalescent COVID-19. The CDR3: CASSPGRGFSSYNEQFF. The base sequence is TGTGCCAGTAGTCCTGGGAGAGGGTTCTCCTCCTACAATGAGCAGTTCTTC.